These T cell receptor beta chains were read from a single sample in a study of neoadjuvant anti-PD-1 for oral cavity cancer. Libraries were prepared by immunoSEQ multiplex PCR; TCRdb keeps only in-frame clonotypes and omits some of them. This table has about 72,000 clones, around four fifths appearing once. Sequenced material: PBMCs, taken before nivolumab (anti-PD-1) treatment. The receptors were sampled from a person aged 35-80 years with oral cavity squamous cell carcinoma. CDR3s include the opening cysteine and the closing phenylalanine or tryptophan. A D gene is named only where the DNA matches it firmly. A row's size may be missing; if present it is once, few, many or a size class.

j_call d_call v_call clone_size cdr3_aa cdr3_nt
TRBJ2-7 NA TRBV19 NA CASSEGTALSYEQYF TGTGCCAGTAGTGAAGGGACGGCGCTATCCTACGAGCAGTACTTC
TRBJ1-2 NA TRBV6-4 many CASSPLTYYGYTF TGTGCCAGCAGTCCCCTGACATACTATGGCTACACCTTC
TRBJ2-7 NA TRBV5-1 NA CASSLGGYEQYF TGCGCCAGCAGCTTGGGAGGTTACGAGCAGTACTTC
TRBJ2-1 TRBD2 TRBV6-4 NA CASRPRLAGETDSYNEQFF TGTGCCAGCAGACCGAGACTAGCGGGAGAAACCGACTCCTACAATGAGCAGTTCTTC
TRBJ2-5 NA TRBV5-1 NA CASVFAGSQETQYF TGCGCCAGCGTATTTGCGGGGAGCCAAGAGACCCAGTACTTC
TRBJ2-3 NA TRBV10-3 few CAISEVVTWERNADTQYF TGTGCCATCAGTGAGGTCGTGACATGGGAACGGAACGCAGATACGCAGTATTTT
TRBJ2-5 NA TRBV27 NA CASSLRGETQYF TGTGCCAGCAGTTTACGTGGGGAGACCCAGTACTTC
TRBJ2-2 TRBD1 TRBV2 few CASGDSGTGGMWAGELFF TGTGCCAGCGGGGATTCCGGGACAGGGGGAATGTGGGCCGGGGAGCTGTTTTTT
TRBJ1-2 NA TRBV11-1 NA CASSVSAGRNYGYTF TGTGCCAGCAGCGTATCAGCGGGACGTAACTATGGCTACACCTTC
TRBJ2-7 NA TRBV11-2 NA CASSLDRGSLERYF TGTGCCAGCAGCTTAGACCGAGGGTCTCTCGAGCGGTACTTC
TRBJ1-1 NA TRBV6-6 NA CASKNNLNTEAFF TGTGCCAGCAAAAATAACTTGAACACTGAAGCTTTCTTT
TRBJ1-2 NA TRBV6-5 once CASSLSPLGGYGYTF TGTGCCAGCAGTTTGTCTCCCCTCGGGGGCTATGGCTACACCTTC
TRBJ2-7 NA TRBV30 few CASGHSYEQYF TGTGCCTCGGGACATTCCTACGAGCAGTACTTC
TRBJ2-5 NA TRBV7-9 NA CASAAGSETQYF TGTGCCAGCGCGGCGGGAAGTGAGACCCAGTACTTC
TRBJ1-1 TRBD1 TRBV19 NA CASTRDRIMNTEAFF TGTGCCAGTACTAGGGACAGGATAATGAACACTGAAGCTTTCTTT
TRBJ1-2 TRBD1 TRBV30 once CAWSRRGDRTGYTF TGTGCCTGGAGTAGGCGGGGGGACAGGACCGGCTACACCTTC
TRBJ1-2 NA TRBV5-6 NA CASSIRDTSSNYGYTF TGTGCCAGCAGCATCCGGGACACCTCCTCTAACTATGGCTACACCTTC
TRBJ1-2 TRBD1 TRBV5-5 NA CASRWQGGGYTF TGTGCCAGCAGGTGGCAGGGGGGTGGCTACACCTTC
TRBJ1-2 TRBD1 TRBV14 NA CASSQTGGSYGYTF TGTGCCAGCAGCCAAACAGGGGGCTCTTATGGCTACACCTTC
TRBJ1-1 NA TRBV4-1 NA CASSQDRQSDAFF TGCGCCAGCAGCCAAGATCGGCAGTCCGACGCTTTCTTT
TRBJ2-5 TRBD2 TRBV6-5 NA CASSYSTLAAETQYF TGTGCCAGCAGTTACTCGACCCTAGCGGCAGAGACCCAGTACTTC
TRBJ2-1 TRBD2 TRBV28 few CASSRRSGRQGEQFF TGTGCCAGCAGCCGACGTAGCGGGAGGCAAGGTGAGCAGTTCTTC
TRBJ2-1 TRBD2 TRBV5-1 NA CASSLGFRLAGGNFYNEQFF TGCGCCAGCAGCTTGGGTTTTCGACTAGCGGGAGGAAATTTCTACAATGAGCAGTTCTTC
TRBJ1-5 NA TRBV10-1 NA CASSEGYNQPQHF TGCGCCAGCAGTGAAGGTTACAATCAGCCCCAGCATTTT
TRBJ1-1 TRBD1 TRBV7-6 NA CASSFPGQDPEAFF TGTGCCAGCAGCTTTCCGGGACAGGACCCTGAAGCTTTCTTT
TRBJ1-2 TRBD1 TRBV5-1 once CASSSTGDRGYTF TGCGCCAGCAGCAGTACAGGGGATCGGGGCTACACCTTC
TRBJ2-2 NA TRBV4-1 NA CASSQEQTTGELFF TGCGCCAGCAGCCAAGAACAGACTACCGGGGAGCTGTTTTTT
TRBJ1-2 NA TRBV19 NA CASRHNNIPLFGYTF TGTGCCAGTAGACACAACAACATCCCCCTTTTCGGCTACACCTTC
TRBJ2-7 NA TRBV9 NA CASSVSTWELTYEQYF TGTGCCAGCAGCGTATCTACCTGGGAACTAACCTACGAGCAGTACTTC
TRBJ2-2 NA TRBV5-1 NA CASSIGANTGELFF TGCGCCAGCAGTATAGGGGCGAACACCGGGGAGCTGTTTTTT
TRBJ1-6 NA TRBV6-5 NA CASRPGGAENSPLHF TGTGCCAGCAGGCCGGGGGGCGCGGAAAATTCACCCCTCCACTTT
TRBJ1-5 NA TRBV4-1 NA CASSQDRLINQPQHF TGCGCCAGCAGCCAAGATCGACTGATCAATCAGCCCCAGCATTTT
TRBJ2-3 NA TRBV12-5 NA CASGLGVIPTDTQYF TGTGCTAGTGGTTTGGGCGTCATCCCCACAGATACGCAGTATTTT
TRBJ2-1 NA TRBV6-5 NA CASSYRDIAYNEQFF TGTGCCAGCAGTTACCGGGACATAGCCTACAATGAGCAGTTCTTC
TRBJ1-2 NA TRBV30 NA CAWSFGTNYGYTF TGTGCCTGGAGTTTTGGGACGAACTATGGCTACACCTTC
TRBJ2-5 TRBD2 TRBV7-7 NA CASSQGLAGALETQYF TGTGCCAGCAGCCAGGGACTAGCGGGAGCGCTGGAGACCCAGTACTTC